The 5 T cell receptor beta chains reported below all come from one sample, sequenced in a study of blood T cell repertoires in COVID-19. The protocol was immunoSEQ multiplex PCR, while the TCRdb copy is restricted to in-frame clones and leaves out a portion. The profile shows approximately 360,000 clones, roughly 90% of them singletons. The sample comprised PBMCs or T cells enriched from blood (not recorded which). Source of these receptors: a woman in her twenties or thirties with acute COVID-19.

This clone was recorded once. The V gene is TRBV20-1, the J gene TRBJ1-1; perhaps TRBD1 as D (5 bases). CDR1 is DFQATT and CDR2 is SNEGSKA in the germline V gene (reference sequence). The CDR3 spans 11 residues. Trimming removed 4 bases at V and 3 bases at J, with 6 bases between. CDR3 in amino acids: CSAKTDTEAFF. CDR3 in DNA: TGCAGTGCTAAGACAGACACTGAAGCTTTCTTT.

The chain combines TRBV7-3 with TRBJ1-1, with D maybe TRBD1 (6 bases). Germline loops: CDR1 SGHTA, CDR2 FQGTGA. This CDR3 contains 14 residues. V lost 2 bases and J lost 7, with 14 bases in between. The CDR3 nucleotides read TGTGCCAGCAGCTTATTGGCAGGGGATGGTGAAGCTTTCTTT. It specifies CASSLLAGDGEAFF.

This chain uses TRBV6-1 with TRBJ1-2; 8 bases are shared with TRBD1. The CDR3 length is 17 residues. The ends lost 3 bases at V and 0 bases at J; junction bases unmatched: 9. Germline CDR1 is MNHNS and CDR2 is SASEGT. The CDR3 loop reads CASSDWGQVLTNYGYTF. The CDR3, as DNA: TGTGCCAGCAGTGACTGGGGACAGGTGCTTACTAACTATGGCTACACCTTC.

The rearrangement joins TRBV6-6 to TRBJ2-2, with 8 bases lining up with TRBD1. The CDR3 is made up of 15 amino acids. With 4 bases clipped from V and 6 bases from J, the junction kept 7 bases outside the gene matches. From germline, CDR1 is MNHNY and CDR2 SVGAGI (reference sequence). The CDR3 here is CASSSGQGWPGELFF. CDR3 bases: TGTGCCAGCAGTTCAGGACAGGGATGGCCCGGGGAGCTGTTTTTT.

The gene calls are TRBV18 and TRBJ2-3, with D perhaps TRBD2 (5 bases). CDR3 length: 16 residues. The germline V and J ends were trimmed by 6 bases and 3 bases, with 19 bases remaining between them. Germline values: CDR1 KGHSH, CDR2 LQKENI. CDR3 sequence (DNA): TGTGCCAGCTCCCGCGAACTAGTCGGAGTAACAGATACGCAGTATTTT. This codes for CASSRELVGVTDTQYF.